The 17 T cell receptor beta chains below come from one sample, sequenced in a study of Tregs in tolerant kidney transplant recipients (dated by TCRdb to the late 2010s). The method behind the library was the immunoSEQ multiplex PCR assay. This is the immuneACCESS table as TCRdb keeps it, with only in-frame sequences that have V and J called. A part of the clones is gone; compared with another copy, unresolved V genes explain less than half, and the rest is unexplained. For this sample the table gives tens of thousands of clones, of which roughly 84% were detected only once. Roughly 4% of the sample lies in the top ten. Sequences were obtained from CD4+ T cells from blood. The receptors originated from a human donor in good health.

This chain joins TRBV5-4 and TRBJ2-3; 7 bases are shared with TRBD2. CDR1 and CDR2 (germline): SGHNT, YYREEE (reference sequence). CDR3 length equals 17 residues. Trimming at V came to 3 bases and at J to 4 bases, leaving 14 bases not matched to a gene. The DNA for the CDR3 is TGTGCCAGCAGCTCCGTTAGCGGGTCCGCAAGCGCAGATACGCAGTATTTT. Encoded protein: CASSSVSGSASADTQYF.

The CDR3 spells CASSPDRLGSGNTIYF. CDR3 sequence (DNA): TGTGCCAGCAGCCCCGACAGACTAGGGTCTGGAAACACCATATATTTT. The rearrangement uses TRBV11-2 and TRBJ1-3; possibly TRBD1 for D (5 bases). CDR1 and CDR2 (germline): SGHAT, FQNNGV. There are 16 residues in the CDR3. With 5 bases removed from V and 1 base from J, the gap between germline ends came to 15 bases.

This clone was recorded only once. The chain has TRBV5-1 and TRBJ2-5; perhaps D is TRBD1 or TRBD2 (5 bases each). The J call is in doubt because the DNA end fits TRBJ2-7 better. The CDR3 spans 18 residues. In germline, CDR1 is SGHRS, CDR2 YFSETQ. CDR3 protein: CASSAGQTGGSDLYEQYF. The CDR3 bases are TGCGCCAGCAGCGCGGGCCAAACAGGAGGATCGGATCTTTACGAGCAGTACTTC.

Here the CDR3 DNA reads TGTGCCGCAAGACTCGAAGGAGGCTACACCTTC. Encoded protein: CAARLEGGYTF. The chain links TRBV2 to TRBJ1-2; D remains ambiguous. The germline V and J ends were trimmed by 11 bases and 8 bases, with 15 bases remaining between them. Germline loops: CDR1 SNHLY, CDR2 FYNNEI. The CDR3 has 11 amino acids.

This clone was seen once. The V call is TRBV7-8, the J call TRBJ2-3; TRBD2 agrees at 8 bases. V shed 6 bases and J 0 bases; nucleotides not matched to a gene: 11. CDR3 length equals 17 residues. Germline CDR1 SGHVS, CDR2 FQNEAQ. The CDR3 spells CASRPRTGGASTDTQYF. CDR3 DNA sequence: TGTGCCAGCAGGCCGCGGACCGGGGGGGCTAGCACAGATACGCAGTATTTT.

V is TRBV12-5 and J is TRBJ2-6; 7 bases agree with TRBD1. J was trimmed by 0 bases and V by 3 bases; bases with no gene match: 5. Germline lookup yields CDR1 LGHNT and CDR2 FRNRAP. This CDR3 is 17 amino acids long. The CDR3 loop reads CASGFEDRPSGANVLTF. The DNA for the CDR3 is TGTGCTAGTGGTTTTGAGGACAGGCCCTCTGGGGCCAACGTCCTGACTTTC.

The chain joins TRBV29-1 to TRBJ2-7, with a tentative D call TRBD2 (6 bases). CDR1 and CDR2 from the germline V gene are SQVTM and ANQGSEA. The CDR3 sequence is 11 residues long. The CDR3 here is CSRDWPYEQYF. The DNA of the CDR3 is TGCAGTCGGGACTGGCCATACGAGCAGTACTTC.

In its sample, this clone was seen a few times. CDR3: CAISAGDQPQHF. The CDR3 DNA reads as TGTGCCATCAGTGCCGGGGATCAGCCCCAGCATTTT. The V call is TRBV10-3, the J call TRBJ1-5, with no clear D. Germline V gives CDR1 ENHRY, CDR2 SYGVKD. Deletions cut 4 bases from V and 5 bases from J, with 6 bases between. The CDR3 contains 12 residues.

V usage is TRBV5-5 and J usage is TRBJ2-3, with TRBD2 matching 7 bases. V was pared by 10 bases and J by 2 bases, with 10 bases of the junction left unmatched. From germline, CDR1 is SGHKS and CDR2 YYEKEE (reference sequence). The CDR3 extends over 14 amino acids. This CDR3 reads CAGLREGFTDTQYF. The CDR3 DNA reads TGTGCCGGACTTAGGGAGGGGTTCACAGATACGCAGTATTTT.

J is TRBJ2-7 and V is TRBV6-6; 8 positions match TRBD2. Germline trimming cut 9 bases from V and 4 bases from J; bases unmatched to any gene: 8. Germline V lookup: CDR1 MNHNY, CDR2 SVGAGI (reference sequence). The CDR3 sequence is 13 residues long. The CDR3 region is CASTAGAEYEQYF. The CDR3, as DNA: TGTGCCAGTACAGCGGGGGCAGAATACGAGCAGTACTTC.

The genes are TRBV30 and TRBJ1-3, with 8 positions matching TRBD1. This CDR3 is built from 17 residues. V was clipped by 0 bases and J by 0 bases; unmatched bases: 7. The germline CDR1 and CDR2 sequences are GTSNPN and SVGIG (reference sequence). In nucleotides, the CDR3 is TGTGCCTGGAGTGTACTTCAGGGGGCGAGCTCTGGAAACACCATATATTTT. Protein product: CAWSVLQGASSGNTIYF. Together with reference TRBV30 and TRBJ1-3, the CDR3 gives the full variable domain: SQTIHQWPATLVQPVGSPLSLECTVEGTSNPNLYWYRQAAGRGLQLLFYSVGIGQISSEVPQNLSASRPQDRQFILSSKKLLLSDSGFYLCAWSVLQGASSGNTIYFGEGSWLTVV.

The genes are TRBV25-1 and TRBJ2-6, with D perhaps TRBD2 (6 bases). Trimming took off 2 bases at V and 1 base at J, with 15 bases between the two ends. Germline V gives CDR1 MGHDK, CDR2 SYGVNS. The CDR3 has 18 amino acids. The CDR3 here is CASSEGRLEGSGANVLTF. The CDR3 DNA follows: TGTGCCAGCAGTGAAGGTCGCCTGGAGGGATCTGGGGCCAACGTCCTGACTTTC.

The rearrangement uses TRBV5-6 and TRBJ2-5; TRBD2 matches 14 bases. The J segment lost 3 bases and the V segment lost 3 bases, leaving 4 bases of the junction unmatched. The germline gives CDR1 SGHDT, CDR2 YYEEEE. The CDR3 runs 16 residues. CDR3 DNA: TGTGCCAGCAGCTCGAAGACTAGCGGGGGGGAAGAGACCCAGTACTTC. Amino acid sequence: CASSSKTSGGEETQYF.

DNA of the CDR3: TGTGCCAGCTCCACGCTCGGGACTAGCGGGAGCACAGATACGCAGTATTTT. Its protein product is CASSTLGTSGSTDTQYF. The chain couples TRBV18 to TRBJ2-3; 12 nucleotides line up with TRBD2. CDR3 size: 17 residues. Unmatched junction bases numbered 7, after V lost 6 bases and J lost 0 bases. The germline CDR1 and CDR2 sequences are KGHSH and LQKENI.

The J gene is TRBJ1-6, the V gene TRBV5-1; D is unresolved. This CDR3 contains 15 residues. Germline V gene sequence: CDR1 SGHRS, CDR2 YFSETQ. Trimming removed 0 bases from V and 11 bases from J, with 15 bases in between. The CDR3 DNA is TGCGCCAGCAGCTTGGCCGCAGGCCAAGGGACACCCCTCCACTTT. Translation: CASSLAAGQGTPLHF. Filled out from reference TRBV5-1 and TRBJ1-6, the complete variable domain reads KAGVTQTPRYLIKTRGQQVTLSCSPISGHRSVSWYQQTPGQGLQFLFEYFSETQRNKGNFPGRFSGRQFSNSRSEMNVSTLELGDSALYLCASSLAAGQGTPLHFGNGTRLTVT.

This chain joins TRBV19 and TRBJ1-4; D might be TRBD1 (5 bases). Germline V gene lookup returns CDR1 LNHDA and CDR2 SQIVND (reference sequence). Trimming took 3 bases from V and 9 from J, leaving 14 bases between them. This CDR3 contains 14 residues. DNA of the CDR3: TGTGCCAGTAGTATTGTGGGGACGGGAAAAAAACTGTTTTTT. Its protein is CASSIVGTGKKLFF.

This chain uses TRBV30 with TRBJ2-5; D could derive from TRBD1 or TRBD2 (6 bases each). The length of the CDR3 is 15 residues. The germline V and J ends were trimmed by 8 bases and 4 bases, with 23 bases remaining between them. CDR1 GTSNPN and CDR2 SVGIG come from the germline V gene (reference sequence). For the CDR3, the DNA is TGTGCCCTAAACCCTGGGGGGCGTTCTCTAGAGACCCAGTACTTC. Encoded protein: CALNPGGRSLETQYF.